The T cell receptor (beta chain) described here comes from a study of spatial heterogeneity in lung cancer. Background on the study: Tumor-region TCR transcript counts correlated strongly with a T cell module score from matched bulk RNA-seq.

The time point denotes: sample taken at primary tumor resection. Patients with untreated early-stage non-small cell lung cancer, numbering 55 to 80, were the donors. Sequencing of whole RNA from tumor, nontumor lung or frozen PBMC involved no sorting. This clonotype was observed many times. Its specificity is not known. This beta chain is an unintended read in a library built for alpha chains; its size means little. Study-wide points: In tumors, expanded intratumoral alpha and beta TCR counts tracked mutation counts. There was tracking of ubiquitous and regional nonsynonymous mutations by the respective counts of ubiquitous and regional expanded TCRs.

MiXCR was run by TCRdb on the 5' RACE reads, yielding one entry per CDR3 protein. The sample lists roughly 18,000 distinct CDR3 sequences, approximately 5.8% occurring once. This clonotype originated in a female donor with early-stage non-small cell lung cancer. Sequenced here: lung tumor tissue, sampled at surgery.

CDR3 nucleotides: TGTGCCAGCAGCTCACTAGCGGGCCTCCAAGAGACCCAGTACTTC. It specifies CASSSLAGLQETQYF. The rearrangement uses TRBV7-2 and TRBJ2-5, with 9 bases identical to TRBD2. V gave up 4 bases and J gave up 1 base; unmatched junction bases: 4. The CDR3 sequence is 15 residues long. The germline V gene encodes CDR1 SGHTA and CDR2 FQGNSA.